The sequence of this T cell receptor beta chain was determined in a study of blood T cell repertoires in COVID-19. Study summary: The United States, Italy and Spain provided the acute and convalescent COVID-19 samples. Nucleic acid was either cDNA or gDNA, and it came from T cells, B-cell-depleted T cells, or PBMCs.

Germline V gene sequence: CDR1 LGHNA, CDR2 YSLEER. Trimming left V 4 bases short and J 1 base short, with 11 bases between. This CDR3 is built from 15 residues. The authors' processing: Nucleated cell number was recorded as an estimate derived from reference gene primer amplification. The data were produced by immunoSEQ multiplex PCR, yet TCRdb's version contains in-frame clones alone and is incomplete. For V, J and clone size, that table is used; D and trimming come from the DNA. The table has about 190,000 clones, around 89% seen once. V usage is TRBV4-3 and J usage is TRBJ1-3; D is perhaps TRBD1 (6 bases). The sequencing sample was made of peripheral blood. This TCR was recovered from a man in his forties or fifties with acute or convalescent COVID-19. The CDR3 region is CASSPSTGSGNTIYF. CDR3 bases: TGCGCCAGCAGCCCTTCCACAGGGTCTGGAAACACCATATATTTT.